The sequence of this T cell receptor (beta chain) was determined in a study of CD8 T cells in ankylosing spondylitis. General study findings and limits: Matched synovial fluid from ankylosing spondylitis patients was reported to be enriched for disease-linked clones. Ankylosing spondylitis blood appeared to be characterized by a TCR beta motif of 8 or 9 highly homologous variants.

Generation of TCR beta libraries employed quantitative 5'-RACE incorporating molecular barcodes. TCRdb reanalysed the 5' RACE reads using MiXCR and keeps one entry per CDR3 protein. The table has 150,000 to 200,000 distinct CDR3 sequences, about 18% seen once. The CDR3 runs 15 residues. Trimming removed 3 bases from V and 5 bases from J; junction bases left unmatched: 3. Per germline, CDR1 SGDLS and CDR2 YYNGEE. The sample holds a few counts of this clonotype. No antigen is known for it. The sample comprised blood, either unsorted or a sorted T cell fraction (not recorded which). The rearrangement joins TRBV9 to TRBJ2-1, with 12 bases that match TRBD2. This TCR came from a male donor aged 10-35 years with ankylosing spondylitis or in good health (not recorded which). The CDR3, as DNA: TGTGCCAGCAGCGCGGGACTAGCGGGCGACAATGAGCAGTTCTTC. It codes for CASSAGLAGDNEQFF.